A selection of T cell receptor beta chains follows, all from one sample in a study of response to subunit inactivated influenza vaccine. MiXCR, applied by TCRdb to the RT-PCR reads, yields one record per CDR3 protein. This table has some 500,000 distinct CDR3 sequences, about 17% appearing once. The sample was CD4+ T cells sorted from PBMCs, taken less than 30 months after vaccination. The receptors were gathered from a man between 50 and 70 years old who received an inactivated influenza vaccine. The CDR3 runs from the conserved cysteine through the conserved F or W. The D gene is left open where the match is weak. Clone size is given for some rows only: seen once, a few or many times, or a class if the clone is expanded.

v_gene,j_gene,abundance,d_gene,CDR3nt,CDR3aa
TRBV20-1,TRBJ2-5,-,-,TGCAGTGCTAGACCCCTTCAAGAGACCCAGTACTTC,CSARPLQETQYF
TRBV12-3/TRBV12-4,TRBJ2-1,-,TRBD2,TGTGCCAGCGGGTTGAGCGGGGGGAACAATGAGCAGTTCTTC,CASGLSGGNNEQFF
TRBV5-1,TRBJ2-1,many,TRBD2,TGCGCCAGCAGCTTAGGAAGGCGGGGGAGCTCCTACAATGAGCAGTTCTTC,CASSLGRRGSSYNEQFF
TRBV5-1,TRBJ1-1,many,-,TGCGCCAGCAGCTTGGTGAGGGGCACTGAAGCTTTCTTT,CASSLVRGTEAFF
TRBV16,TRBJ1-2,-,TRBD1,TGTGCCAGCAGCCAATCGCGACAGGGTGGCTATGGCTACACCTTC,CASSQSRQGGYGYTF
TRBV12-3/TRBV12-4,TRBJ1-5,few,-,TGTGCCAGCAGCGCCGCCAGGGGATTCCAGCCCCAGCATTTT,CASSAARGFQPQHF
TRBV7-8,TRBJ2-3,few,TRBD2,TGTGCCAGCAGCTTAGTGGGGTTGTCGGGAGGGCTGGCAGATACGCAGTATTTT,CASSLVGLSGGLADTQYF
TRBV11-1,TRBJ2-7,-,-,TGTGCCAGCAGCTTAGCCAGGATCAATACCTACGAGCAGTACTTC,CASSLARINTYEQYF
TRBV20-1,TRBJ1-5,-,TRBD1,TGCAGTGCTAGAGACGGGACAGGGGTGCAGCCCCAGCATTTT,CSARDGTGVQPQHF
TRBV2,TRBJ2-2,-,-,TGTGCCAGCAGTGTTCTCGCGAACACCGGGGAGCTGTTTTTT,CASSVLANTGELFF